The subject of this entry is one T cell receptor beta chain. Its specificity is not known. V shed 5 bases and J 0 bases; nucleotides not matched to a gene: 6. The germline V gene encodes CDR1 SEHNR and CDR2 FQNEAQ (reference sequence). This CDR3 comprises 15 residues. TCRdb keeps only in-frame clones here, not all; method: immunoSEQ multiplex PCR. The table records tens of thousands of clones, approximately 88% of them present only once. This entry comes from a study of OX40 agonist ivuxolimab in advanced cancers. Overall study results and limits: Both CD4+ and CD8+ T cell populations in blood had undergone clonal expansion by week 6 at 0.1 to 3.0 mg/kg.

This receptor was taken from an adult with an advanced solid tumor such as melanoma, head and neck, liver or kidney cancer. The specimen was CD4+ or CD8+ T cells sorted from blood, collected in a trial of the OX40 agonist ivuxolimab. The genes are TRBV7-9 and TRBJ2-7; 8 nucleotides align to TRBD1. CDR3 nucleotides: TGTGCCAGCAGCGAATGGACAGGGAGCTCCTACGAGCAGTACTTC. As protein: CASSEWTGSSYEQYF.